The 29 T cell receptor beta chains reported below all come from one sample, sequenced in a study of blood T cell repertoires in COVID-19. Sequenced by immunoSEQ multiplex PCR; TCRdb stores in-frame clones only, minus some. The profile shows almost 85,000 clones, over 70% of them singletons. Input material: peripheral blood. These receptors were collected from a man of 80 years or more with active or convalescent COVID-19.

This clone is a singleton in its sample. The rearrangement uses TRBV18 and TRBJ1-1, with 8 bases aligning to TRBD1. The CDR3 has 13 residues. The germline CDR1 and CDR2 sequences are KGHSH and LQKENI. With 3 bases clipped from V and 7 bases from J, the junction kept 4 bases outside the gene matches. The CDR3 reads CASSPRQGIEAFF. CDR3 nucleotide sequence: TGTGCCAGCTCACCCCGACAGGGGATTGAAGCTTTCTTT.

The gene calls are TRBV6-1 and TRBJ1-1, with D perhaps TRBD1 (5 bases). Trimming took 7 bases from V and 0 from J, leaving 15 bases between them. The germline gives CDR1 MNHNS, CDR2 SASEGT. The CDR3 contains 15 residues. The chain's CDR3 is CASIPTRGVNTEAFF. The CDR3 DNA reads TGTGCCAGCATCCCAACCCGGGGGGTGAACACTGAAGCTTTCTTT.

The chain couples TRBV30 to TRBJ2-5, with unresolved D. V lost 0 bases and J 4 bases, leaving 18 bases between the germline ends. This CDR3 is built from 16 residues. CDR1 GTSNPN and CDR2 SVGIG come from the germline V gene (reference sequence). CDR3 in amino acids: CAWSVSWSGSGETQYF. DNA of the CDR3: TGTGCCTGGAGTGTTTCTTGGTCCGGGTCCGGAGAGACCCAGTACTTC.

The chain links TRBV18 to TRBJ2-5; TRBD2 matches at 9 bases. This CDR3 comprises 16 residues. Per the germline V gene, CDR1 is KGHSH and CDR2 is LQKENI. The V and J ends lost 1 base and 5 bases, in that order; junction bases with no gene match: 8. The CDR3 loop reads CASSPRVAGVTETQYF. For the CDR3, the DNA is TGTGCCAGCTCACCACGGGTAGCGGGAGTCACGGAGACCCAGTACTTC.

The rearrangement joins TRBV4-2 to TRBJ2-1; perhaps TRBD2 as D (6 bases). Looked up from germline, CDR1 is LGHNA and CDR2 is YNFKEQ. The CDR3 covers 16 residues. Trimming shortened V by 4 bases and J by 0 bases, and 13 bases separated the two germline ends. Written as DNA, the CDR3 is TGTGCCAGCAGCCGAACTAGCCCAAGCTCCTACAATGAGCAGTTCTTC. This gives the protein CASSRTSPSSYNEQFF.

The chain recombines TRBV4-3 with TRBJ2-3; 8 bases fit TRBD1. V shed 0 bases and J 5 bases; nucleotides not matched to a gene: 4. Germline V gene lookup returns CDR1 LGHNA and CDR2 YSLEER. CDR3 length: 15 residues. The CDR3 sequence is CASSQDPGGIDTQYF. The DNA of the CDR3 is TGCGCCAGCAGCCAAGATCCAGGGGGCATAGATACGCAGTATTTT.

CDR3 loop: CASQGGNSGANVLTF. In DNA form, the CDR3 reads TGTGCCAGCCAGGGGGGAAACTCTGGGGCCAACGTCCTGACTTTC. This chain uses TRBV6-5 with TRBJ2-6; D may be TRBD1 (7 bases). Looked up from germline, CDR1 is MNHEY and CDR2 is SVGAGI. The V end lost 8 bases, the J end lost 0 bases, and 11 bases lay between the germline ends. The CDR3 runs 15 residues.

This chain connects TRBV5-1 to TRBJ1-3; 7 nucleotides align to TRBD1. CDR3 length: 15 residues. The germline gives CDR1 SGHRS, CDR2 YFSETQ. V shed 5 bases and J 3 bases; nucleotides not matched to a gene: 8. CDR3 loop: CASRPEGASGNTIYF. The CDR3 bases are TGCGCCAGCAGACCGGAGGGGGCGAGTGGAAACACCATATATTTT.

This chain joins TRBV27 and TRBJ2-3, with 8 bases fitting TRBD2. Germline loops: CDR1 MNHEY, CDR2 SMNVEV (reference sequence). V gave up 2 bases and J gave up 4 bases; unmatched junction bases: 8. The CDR3 has 16 residues. CDR3 nucleotides: TGTGCCAGCAGTTTAGCCCCTAGCGGGTCCGCAGATACGCAGTATTTT. This translates into CASSLAPSGSADTQYF.

The table lists this clone with a few counts. The rearrangement uses TRBV6-5 and TRBJ2-7; TRBD2 matches 7 bases. The CDR3 covers 14 residues. Trimming cost V 0 bases and J 6 bases; bases outside gene matches: 5. Germline V gives CDR1 MNHEY, CDR2 SVGAGI. CDR3 nucleotides: TGTGCCAGCAGTTACTCGACGCGGGAGCGCGAGCAGTACTTC. As protein: CASSYSTREREQYF.

The V call is TRBV15, the J call TRBJ2-5; 9 bases map to TRBD1. This CDR3 contains 14 residues. V lost 7 bases, J lost 1 base, and 4 bases stayed unmatched. Germline-derived CDR1 and CDR2 are LNHNV and YYDKDF (reference sequence). In DNA form, the CDR3 reads TGTGCCACCAAGAGGGACAGGGCCCAAGAGACCCAGTACTTC. This sequence encodes CATKRDRAQETQYF.

The J gene is TRBJ1-1, the V gene TRBV12-3 or TRBV12-4, with a possible D match to TRBD1 (5 bases). CDR3 length: 13 residues. Deletions cut 6 bases from V and 5 bases from J, with 13 bases between. CDR3 region: CASRQWGVTEAFF. CDR3 coding DNA: TGTGCCAGCAGGCAGTGGGGGGTAACTGAAGCTTTCTTT.

This clone was recorded once. CDR3 in amino acids: CASSGTTIAGGPYIQYF. CDR3 nucleotide sequence: TGTGCCAGCAGTGGCACGACCATAGCGGGGGGGCCTTACATTCAGTACTTC. V is TRBV6-1 and J is TRBJ2-4; 11 positions match TRBD2. Losses at the gene ends were 4 bases for V and 8 bases for J; bases not matched to a gene: 13. Germline CDR1 is MNHNS and CDR2 is SASEGT. This CDR3 region has 17 residues.

V and J are TRBV28 and TRBJ1-5; possible D gene TRBD1, 5 bases. Germline V CDR1 and CDR2: MDHEN, SYDVKM. This CDR3 is built from 17 residues. V lost 1 base, J lost 1 base, and 14 bases lay in between. Written as DNA, the CDR3 is TGTGCCAGCAGTTTATACCCACAGGACCTCAGCAATCAGCCCCAGCATTTT. It codes for CASSLYPQDLSNQPQHF.

The chain carries TRBV29-1 and TRBJ1-5, with TRBD1 matching 8 bases. Germline loops: CDR1 SQVTM, CDR2 ANQGSEA. V gave up 5 bases and J gave up 0 bases; unmatched junction bases: 6. The CDR3 length is 15 residues. CDR3 DNA sequence: TGCAGCGTTTGTGACAGGGGATATAGCAATCAGCCCCAGCATTTT. As protein: CSVCDRGYSNQPQHF.

This chain joins TRBV11-2 and TRBJ2-1; 8 nucleotides align to TRBD1. V trimming: 4 bases; J trimming: 8 bases; junction bases outside the gene matches: 13. There are 16 residues in the CDR3. In germline, CDR1 is SGHAT, CDR2 FQNNGV. CDR3 sequence: CASSSDRTGSGDEQFF. DNA of the CDR3: TGTGCCAGCAGCTCCGACCGGACAGGGTCGGGGGATGAGCAGTTCTTC.

J is TRBJ1-5 and V is TRBV12-3 or TRBV12-4; D uncertain. The CDR3 contains 12 residues. Between the trimmed V and J ends, which lost 3 bases and 6 bases, there was a span of 6 bases. The CDR3 protein is CASSFSGQPQHF. DNA of the CDR3: TGTGCCAGCAGTTTTTCCGGTCAGCCCCAGCATTTT.

This chain links TRBV9 with TRBJ1-2; D not certain. CDR1 is SGDLS and CDR2 is YYNGEE in the germline V gene. The CDR3 runs 14 residues. Trimming cost V 6 bases and J 4 bases, with 16 bases left between them. The CDR3: CASTRERASYGYTF. The CDR3 bases are TGTGCCAGCACCAGAGAGAGGGCTAGCTATGGCTACACCTTC.

This chain uses TRBV5-1 with TRBJ2-2, with D unclear. The CDR3 covers 15 residues. V was trimmed by 0 bases and J by 4 bases, leaving 10 bases between them. From germline, CDR1 is SGHRS and CDR2 YFSETQ. The DNA of the CDR3 is TGCGCCAGCAGCTTGGGTCCTAGTCCCACCGGGGAGCTGTTTTTT. This gives the protein CASSLGPSPTGELFF.

The V gene is TRBV3-1 (or the pseudogene TRBV3-2), the J gene TRBJ2-1, with D maybe TRBD1 (5 bases). This CDR3 spans 17 amino acids. The V end lost 0 bases, the J end lost 5 bases, and 17 bases lay between the germline ends. The germline V gene encodes CDR1 LGHDT and CDR2 YNNKEL (reference sequence). The CDR3 loop reads CASSQDSRVKVDNEQFF. Written as DNA, the CDR3 is TGTGCCAGCAGCCAAGATAGCAGGGTCAAAGTGGACAATGAGCAGTTCTTC.

V and J are TRBV27 and TRBJ2-2; 9 nucleotides match TRBD2. Unmatched junction bases numbered 9, after V lost 7 bases and J lost 6 bases. Germline CDR1 reads MNHEY; CDR2 reads SMNVEV (reference sequence). This CDR3 is built from 15 residues. CDR3 nucleotides: TGTGCCAGCATACGGCGGGGGGGCGTCGCCGGGGAGCTGTTTTTT. Its protein product is CASIRRGGVAGELFF.

The rearrangement joins TRBV5-4 to TRBJ2-5; a weak D match, TRBD2 (6 bases). The germline gives CDR1 SGHNT, CDR2 YYREEE (reference sequence). CDR3 size: 13 residues. The germline V and J ends were trimmed by 0 bases and 3 bases, with 6 bases remaining between them. The DNA for the CDR3 is TGTGCCAGCAGCTTGGGCGGGGAAGAGACCCAGTACTTC. Its protein is CASSLGGEETQYF. Together with reference TRBV5-4 and TRBJ2-5, the CDR3 gives the full variable domain: ETGVTQSPTHLIKTRGQQVTLRCSSQSGHNTVSWYQQALGQGPQFIFQYYREEENGRGNFPPRFSGLQFPNYSSELNVNALELDDSALYLCASSLGGEETQYFGPGTRLLVL.

In its sample, this clone was seen a few times. The chain combines TRBV18 with TRBJ1-2, with D maybe TRBD1 (6 bases). Trimming pared 1 base from V and 8 bases from J, leaving 11 bases between. The CDR3 loop spans 13 amino acids. Germline V gene sequence: CDR1 KGHSH, CDR2 LQKENI. CDR3 amino acids: CASSPLAGEGYTF. CDR3 DNA: TGTGCCAGCTCACCACTGGCAGGGGAAGGCTACACCTTC.

This clone turned up a few times. V and J are TRBV5-6 and TRBJ1-5, with D maybe TRBD1 (6 bases). The CDR3 length is 16 residues. The ends were cut back, 2 bases at V and 2 bases at J, with 14 bases in the middle. The germline V gene encodes CDR1 SGHDT and CDR2 YYEEEE. The CDR3 region has the DNA TGTGCCAGCAGCTTTACAGGGCGGGAGGGCAATCAGCCCCAGCATTTT. Amino acids: CASSFTGREGNQPQHF.

The chain links TRBV15 to TRBJ1-3, with 8 bases lining up with TRBD1. V shed 1 base, J shed 4 bases, and the junction held 15 bases outside the gene matches. The CDR3 contains 19 residues. The germline gives CDR1 LNHNV, CDR2 YYDKDF (reference sequence). CDR3 in amino acids: CATSRGLLGTGGAGNTIYF. The CDR3, as DNA: TGTGCCACCAGCAGAGGATTGCTCGGGACAGGAGGAGCCGGAAACACCATATATTTT.

J is TRBJ2-2 and V is TRBV4-1; TRBD1 might be the D (5 bases). Trimming removed 0 bases from V and 8 bases from J, with 13 bases in between. CDR1 is MGHRA, CDR2 YSYEKL, per germline. This CDR3 region has 15 residues. CDR3 nucleotides: TGCGCCAGCAGCCAAGAGACAGTTCTCTGGGGGGAGCTGTTTTTT. Its protein product is CASSQETVLWGELFF.

The V gene is TRBV5-4, the J gene TRBJ2-2; 7 nucleotides line up with TRBD1. The germline gives CDR1 SGHNT, CDR2 YYREEE (reference sequence). The CDR3 spans 15 residues. J was trimmed by 1 base and V by 3 bases; bases with no gene match: 3. CDR3 loop: CASSSTGRNTGELFF. As DNA, the CDR3 is TGTGCCAGCAGCTCGACAGGGCGGAACACCGGGGAGCTGTTTTTT.

The CDR3 DNA is TGTGCCAGCACCCGGGGGATCTCTGGAAACACCATATATTTT. Translation gives CASTRGISGNTIYF. The chain employs TRBV11-1 and TRBJ1-3, with a weak D call TRBD1 (5 bases). This CDR3 is built from 14 residues. Germline lookup yields CDR1 SGHAT and CDR2 FQDESV (reference sequence). With 7 bases removed from V and 0 bases from J, the gap between germline ends came to 10 bases. Together with reference TRBV11-1 and TRBJ1-3, the CDR3 gives the full variable domain: EAEVAQSPRYKITEKSQAVAFWCDPISGHATLYWYRQILGQGPELLVQFQDESVVDDSQLPKDRFSAERLKGVDSTLKIQPAELGDSAMYLCASTRGISGNTIYFGEGSWLTVV.

The chain uses TRBV6-2 or TRBV6-3 and TRBJ2-1; possibly TRBD2 for D (6 bases). Trimming removed 5 bases from V and 10 bases from J, with 18 bases in between. The CDR3 length is 14 residues. Germline loops: CDR1 MNHEY, CDR2 SVGEGT. CDR3 coding DNA: TGTGCCAGCAGTCGGGGGACTCGCCACGAGGAGCAGTTCTTC. Amino acid sequence: CASSRGTRHEEQFF.